This TCR beta chain is drawn from a study of T cell responses to AZD1222 COVID-19 vaccine. The CDR3 loop spans 14 amino acids. The V and J ends lost 3 bases and 4 bases, in that order; junction bases with no gene match: 2. Germline lookup yields CDR1 SGHTA and CDR2 FQGTGA. Clones were read by immunoSEQ multiplex PCR, and TCRdb kept only the in-frame ones, dropping some. This sample carries some 200,000 clones, around 93% of them seen once, and the ten largest clones take 1%. This chain uses TRBV7-3 with TRBJ2-2, with 7 bases aligning to TRBD1. The receptor was derived from an adult in good health. The sequenced sample was peripheral blood, obtained on day 0 of MenACWY control vaccination. CDR3: CASSLGQTTGELFF. The CDR3, as DNA: TGTGCCAGCAGCTTGGGACAGACCACCGGGGAGCTGTTTTTT.